This T cell receptor beta chain was captured by sequencing in a study of cytomegalovirus exposure and HLA in healthy donors. Primers: 60 Vbeta forward and 13 Jbeta reverse. Sequenced by immunoSEQ multiplex PCR; TCRdb stores in-frame clones only, minus some. The repertoire consists of 200,000 to 250,000 clones, with approximately 90% occurring once and the leading ten covering 1%. Germline V gene sequence: CDR1 SGHRS, CDR2 YFSETQ. The CDR3 is made up of 14 amino acids. V was clipped by 4 bases and J by 5 bases; unmatched bases: 5. The sequencing sample was made of PBMCs. This TCR was sampled from a woman between 18 and 30 years old in good health and CMV-seronegative. V gene TRBV5-1 combines with J gene TRBJ1-5; TRBD1 matches 8 bases. In DNA, the CDR3 is TGCGCCAGCAGCCGGACAGGGACGGATCAGCCCCAGCATTTT. This codes for CASSRTGTDQPQHF.